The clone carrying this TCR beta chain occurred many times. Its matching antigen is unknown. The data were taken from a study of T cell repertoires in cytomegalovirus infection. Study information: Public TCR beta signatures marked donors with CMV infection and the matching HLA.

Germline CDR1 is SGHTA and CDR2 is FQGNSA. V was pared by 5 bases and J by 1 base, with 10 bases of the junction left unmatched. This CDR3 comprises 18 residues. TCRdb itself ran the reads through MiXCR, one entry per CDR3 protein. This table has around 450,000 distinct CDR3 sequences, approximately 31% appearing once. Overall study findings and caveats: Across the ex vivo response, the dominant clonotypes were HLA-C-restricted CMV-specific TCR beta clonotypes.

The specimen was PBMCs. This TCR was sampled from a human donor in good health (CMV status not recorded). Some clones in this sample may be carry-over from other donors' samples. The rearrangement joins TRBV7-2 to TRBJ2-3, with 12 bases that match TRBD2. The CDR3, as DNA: TGTGCCAGCAGCCGAACTGGACTAGCGGGGACCCGCACAGATACGCAGTATTTT. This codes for CASSRTGLAGTRTDTQYF.